This passage covers 20 T cell receptor beta chains from one sample sequenced in a study of T cells expressing NK-cell markers. From the 5' RACE reads, TCRdb lists one entry per CDR3 protein and no DNA. This specimen shows a few hundred thousand distinct CDR3 sequences; the ten leading clones hold approximately 3.5%. The sample was blood T cells: a sorted CD56 or NKG2C T cell subset, CD4+ or CD8+ T cells, or bulk PBMC T cells (not recorded which). The receptors come from a man in his late teens or twenties in good health.

The genes are TRBV20-1 and TRBJ2-3; TCRdb indicates TRBD2, and absent DNA this call remains unverified. The CDR3 has 17 amino acids. Germline loops: CDR1 DFQATT, CDR2 SNEGSKA (reference sequence). The CDR3 spells CSARENGGGGRRLGQYF.

V and J are TRBV11-2 and TRBJ2-1; no DNA is available, so the TRBD2 call from TCRdb remains unchecked. The CDR3 length is 13 residues. The germline CDR1 and CDR2 sequences are SGHAT and FQNNGV. The CDR3 loop reads CAVAGGFRDEQFF.

The chain joins TRBV12-3 or TRBV12-4 to TRBJ2-1. The CDR3 length is 16 residues. The CDR3 sequence is CASSTPLPTSYNEQFF.

V gene TRBV9 combines with J gene TRBJ2-1. Germline V gene data show CDR1 as SGDLS and CDR2 as YYNGEE. CDR3 length equals 16 residues. This chain's CDR3 is CASSVGVGLGFDEQFF.

The J gene is TRBJ2-2, the V gene TRBV29-1; there is no DNA to check the TCRdb D call of TRBD1. The CDR3 contains 12 residues. CDR1 is SQVTM and CDR2 is ANQGSEA in the germline V gene. The CDR3 sequence: CSVWGRTGELFF.

This chain links TRBV6-1 with TRBJ2-5; TCRdb designates TRBD1, a call that cannot be tested without DNA. Germline CDR1 reads MNHNS; CDR2 reads SASEGT. The CDR3 has 14 amino acids. CDR3 sequence: CASSALQGQETQYF.

The chain carries TRBV7-9 and TRBJ2-1; TCRdb lists TRBD2, though no DNA is available to test this call. Germline lookup yields CDR1 SEHNR and CDR2 FQNEAQ (reference sequence). The CDR3 contains 19 residues. This chain's CDR3 is CASSVVGGTSGSSYNEQFF.

The chain combines TRBV14 with TRBJ2-1. The CDR3 length is 14 residues. Germline V CDR1 and CDR2: SGHDN, FVKESK. The CDR3 sequence: CASSPDGSYNEQFF.

The J gene is TRBJ1-4, the V gene TRBV10-3; TCRdb proposes TRBD1, but this gene call is untestable without DNA. Germline V lookup: CDR1 ENHRY, CDR2 SYGVKD. The CDR3 is 13 amino acids. CDR3 residues: CATGGEANEKLFF.

The gene calls are TRBV5-1 and TRBJ2-3; TCRdb calls TRBD2, which cannot be checked without DNA. The CDR3 runs 18 residues. Germline lookup yields CDR1 SGHRS and CDR2 YFSETQ. The CDR3 spells CASSLELAGGFRTDTQYF. The whole variable domain, filled in from reference TRBV5-1 and TRBJ2-3, reads KAGVTQTPRYLIKTRGQQVTLSCSPISGHRSVSWYQQTPGQGLQFLFEYFSETQRNKGNFPGRFSGRQFSNSRSEMNVSTLELGDSALYLCASSLELAGGFRTDTQYFGPGTRLTVL.

The chain combines TRBV6-5 with TRBJ1-2. This CDR3 comprises 15 residues. CDR1 MNHEY and CDR2 SVGAGI come from the germline V gene. The CDR3 loop is CASSYMTDPPVGYTF.

V and J are TRBV10-3 and TRBJ2-2; TCRdb selects TRBD1, and the lack of DNA leaves this call unchecked. CDR3 length equals 14 residues. Germline assignment: CDR1 ENHRY and CDR2 SYGVKD. The CDR3 loop reads CAIHRGQGTGELFF.

The gene calls are TRBV7-9 and TRBJ2-3; the D call from TCRdb, TRBD2, cannot be confirmed without DNA. This CDR3 comprises 17 residues. Looked up from germline, CDR1 is SEHNR and CDR2 is FQNEAQ (reference sequence). The CDR3 spells CASSPSGLAGGPGTQYF.

This chain joins TRBV25-1 and TRBJ2-3; the TRBD1 assignment by TCRdb is unverifiable without DNA. This CDR3 contains 15 residues. Germline assignment: CDR1 MGHDK and CDR2 SYGVNS. The CDR3 is CASSKLGAAADTQYF.

The rearrangement uses TRBV7-2 and TRBJ2-5; TCRdb designates TRBD1, a call that cannot be tested without DNA. From germline, CDR1 is SGHTA and CDR2 FQGNSA. There are 15 residues in the CDR3. The CDR3 spells CASSFARGYQETQYF. The full variable domain, its missing parts supplied by reference TRBV7-2 and TRBJ2-5, is GAGVSQSPSNKVTEKGKDVELRCDPISGHTALYWYRQSLGQGLEFLIYFQGNSAPDKSGLPSDRFSAERTGGSVSTLTIQRTQQEDSAVYLCASSFARGYQETQYFGPGTRLLVL.

V gene TRBV6-1 combines with J gene TRBJ2-6; TCRdb returns TRBD2, unconfirmable since there is no DNA. The CDR3 spans 16 residues. CDR1 is MNHNS and CDR2 is SASEGT in the germline V gene. The CDR3 region is CASLGTARSGANVLTF.

The chain has TRBV20-1 and TRBJ2-1; the TCRdb D gene call, TRBD1, has no DNA to confirm it. This CDR3 has 14 residues. In germline, CDR1 is DFQATT, CDR2 SNEGSKA (reference sequence). The CDR3 sequence: CSAIAGSGFNEQFF.

This chain connects TRBV20-1 to TRBJ2-3; the D gene TCRdb calls, TRBD2, cannot be checked with no DNA. CDR1 DFQATT and CDR2 SNEGSKA come from the germline V gene (reference sequence). This CDR3 is built from 17 residues. CDR3 amino acids: CSARTSFQAGVTDTQYF.

The chain carries TRBV20-1 and TRBJ2-3; without DNA, the TCRdb call of TRBD1 cannot be checked. Germline CDR1 reads DFQATT; CDR2 reads SNEGSKA (reference sequence). The CDR3 is 17 residues long. The CDR3 spells CSASRAQWKGSTDTQYF.

The chain uses TRBV19 and TRBJ1-3; TCRdb selects TRBD1, and the lack of DNA leaves this call unchecked. CDR1 LNHDA and CDR2 SQIVND come from the germline V gene (reference sequence). CDR3 size: 14 residues. The CDR3 protein is CASVTGQAGNTIYF.